The present entry profiles one T cell receptor (beta chain) with its context. What antigen it recognizes has not been identified. The sample holds no much larger clone one base away, and base qualities are not on file. The data were obtained in a study of graft-versus-host responses after intestinal transplantation (dated by TCRdb to the early 2020s). As for the study more broadly: The transplants that recipients got were multivisceral, liver-intestinal, or isolated intestinal. To identify alloreactive clones, pre-transplant mixed lymphocyte reaction products were sequenced and compared with unstimulated pre-transplant donor and recipient T cells. After intestinal transplantation, graft-versus-host and host-versus-graft alloreactive T cell clones in the graft, circulation and bone marrow were tracked using bulk TCR-beta CDR3 sequencing. Samples from a few later patients were sequenced in-house on an Illumina MiSeq with MiXCR processing rather than by the commercial service. Every recipient was given anti-thymocyte globulin induction, then maintenance tacrolimus and steroids for roughly 3 years. A cohort of some 24 intestinal transplant recipients, including one retransplant, was enrolled, and 3 patients lacking pretransplant specimens were excluded. A peak of at least 4% donor T cells among recipient peripheral blood mononuclear cells was the definition used for donor T cell macrochimerism. The investigation overall reported the following: Early after transplant, peak levels of circulating GvH clones were found to be associated with declines in HvG clones. Conclusions were limited by the relatively low number and heterogeneity of intestinal transplant patients. GvH clones were detected in recipient bone marrow, and some of these GvH clones were observed earlier in ileal mucosa or blood, consistent with an intestinal mucosal origin. In the allografts of patients with donor T cell macrochimerism, GvH to HvG T cell clonal ratios were high.

CDR1 and CDR2 were assigned from the germline V gene as SGHDN and FVKESK. The CDR3, cysteine through phenylalanine, is 13 amino acids long. Kept here is only the CDR3 DNA, which spans 39 bases and is read in frame from base 1. The junction shows trimming of 4 bases on V and 8 bases on J, plus 13 bases between the germline ends. The time point label on this specimen signifies: cells obtained before transplantation from donor or recipient. CD3+CD4+ and CD3+CD8+ populations were FACS-sorted from unstimulated pre-transplant donor and recipient cells taken from spleen or lymph nodes. The library came from the immunoSEQ multiplex PCR assay. For most patients, genomic DNA was isolated with the Qiagen DNeasy Blood and Tissue Kit and shipped frozen to Adaptive Biotechnologies for TCR sequencing. Adaptive Biotechnologies carried out high-throughput TCR-beta CDR3 sequencing of genomic DNA for most patients. As for the authors' bioinformatics: Adaptive's ImmunoSEQ software was the source of the TCR sequencing data for about 18 patients, while a few other patients were processed with MiXCR and VDJtools. To correct CD4 versus CD8 sorting errors, any sequence found in both subsets at a frequency ratio below 5:1 was removed. CDR3 nucleotide sequences shared between donor and recipient were removed because their origin could not be assigned. At least 2-fold expansion over unstimulated cells and a minimum CFSE-low frequency of 0.002% (template counts) or 0.001% (read counts) were required for clones to be classified as alloreactive. Clones detected in sequenced pre-transplant spleen, lymph node, or MLR CFSE-low populations of the donor or recipient were defined as mappable. The cumulative frequency of alloreactive clones was calculated as a percentage of all sequences, weighted by copy number. In its TCRdb copy, this immuneACCESS table keeps in-frame sequences only and misses some clones. Where compared with another copy, unresolved V genes explain less than half of these, and the others have no known cause. The V and J calls and the clone size are those of that table, but D and trimming were determined from the DNA. In this sample the table shows fewer than 90,000 clones, approximately 94% of which occur a single time. The top ten constitute about 0.2% of the sample.

The receptor chain draws on TRBV14 and TRBJ2-3, with the identity of the D gene unclear. The specimen was unstimulated CD4+ T cells sorted from spleen or lymph node cells, collected before transplant. This clonotype was sampled from a human donor who was the organ donor for an intestinal transplant. The CDR3 region reads CASSRAGEGTQYF. The DNA reads as follows: TGTGCCAGCAGCCGGGCTGGCGAAGGTACGCAGTATTTT.